These T cell receptor beta chains were read from a single sample in a study of T cell clusters in autoimmune cytopenias. Reprocessing the multiplex PCR reads, TCRdb reports a single entry for every CDR3 protein and omits DNA. The listing contains about 2,200 distinct CDR3 sequences. Sequencing was performed on peripheral blood. These receptors came from a human donor with an autoimmune cytopenia or autoimmune hepatitis (not recorded which). The CDR3 runs from the conserved cysteine through the conserved F or W. The listing skips clone size in some rows; elsewhere it reads once, few, many or a size class.

>TRBV5-4|TRBJ2-6|NA
CASSLATGANVLTF
>TRBV15|TRBJ2-3|NA
CATRAGTSGMDTQYF
>TRBV6-5|TRBJ1-2|NA
CASSYLGLGYGYTF
>TRBV7-2|TRBJ2-7|NA
CASSLGARGLPYEQYF
>TRBV6-5|TRBJ1-1|NA
CASRAGDSLAVSFF
>TRBV2|TRBJ1-1|NA
CASSFQLFEAFF
>TRBV6-1|TRBJ2-1|medium-sized
CASSEALGGSIKFRQFF
>TRBV10-3|TRBJ2-3|medium-sized
CAITSTDTQYF
>TRBV19|TRBJ2-1|medium-sized
CASSAQRGYNEQFF
>TRBV20-1|TRBJ2-1|NA
CSASLPVSYNEQFF
>TRBV5-4|TRBJ1-3|NA
CASSLWRTGIGNTIYF
>TRBV19|TRBJ1-5|medium-sized
CASSPDRVVPQHF
>TRBV28|TRBJ1-2|NA
CASSPPAGRRGHGYTF
>TRBV2|TRBJ2-5|NA
CASSRAPGSQETQYF
>TRBV5-1|TRBJ2-3|medium-sized
CASSLAGGPSDTQYF
>TRBV5-6|TRBJ2-2|medium-sized
CASSFLGTINTGELFF
>TRBV20-1|TRBJ1-4|medium-sized
CSAPGQGAIDEKLFF
>TRBV29-1|TRBJ2-1|medium-sized
CSVDLGKGNNEQFF
>TRBV7-9|TRBJ2-3|NA
CASSPRGPDTQYF
>TRBV11-2|TRBJ1-2|NA
CASSPGQGAQGGYTF
>TRBV18|TRBJ2-7|NA
CASSGGTTAGEQYF
>TRBV18|TRBJ1-6|NA
CASSPPGTGGSPLHF
>TRBV10-1|TRBJ2-1|NA
CASILLAGGYNEQFF
>TRBV5-1|TRBJ2-1|NA
CASRDGWTRYNEQFF